These T cell receptor beta chains were read from a single sample in a study of identifying expanded T cells in peripheral blood. The method was immunoSEQ multiplex PCR; TCRdb's version includes in-frame clones alone and lacks a portion of them. The sample lists under 150,000 clones; 84% were seen once. The sequenced material came from blood. Every receptor here comes from a person aged 18 to 75 in good health. Each CDR3 is given with its conserved first and last residue. Fields, in order: J gene, V gene, D gene, CDR3 length, clone size, CDR3 protein, CDR3 DNA. The D gene is left open where the match is weak. The size field is filled for only some rows; it gives once, few, many or a size class.

>TRBJ1-5|TRBV15|.|13|.
CATSRGLHQPQHF
TGTGCCACCAGCAGGGGACTTCATCAGCCCCAGCATTTT
>TRBJ2-7|TRBV7-2|.|15|.
CASSLSSWKRYEQYF
TGTGCCAGCAGCTTATCGTCATGGAAGCGGTACGAGCAGTACTTC
>TRBJ2-7|TRBV7-6|TRBD1|17|.
CASSLEVAGTGGYEQYF
TGTGCCAGCAGCTTAGAGGTGGCCGGGACAGGAGGCTACGAGCAGTACTTC
>TRBJ1-2|TRBV5-1|.|17|few
CASSLRQGLTLLDGYTF
TGCGCCAGCAGCTTGAGGCAGGGCCTGACACTGCTGGATGGCTACACCTTC
>TRBJ1-1|TRBV30|TRBD1|16|once
CAWSGLTPGTGREAFF
TGTGCCTGGAGTGGGTTGACACCCGGGACAGGGCGAGAAGCTTTCTTT
>TRBJ1-1|TRBV18|.|16|.
CASSREGGRAGTEAFF
TGTGCCAGCTCACGAGAGGGTGGCAGGGCGGGGACTGAAGCTTTCTTT
>TRBJ1-5|TRBV30|.|10|few
CAWSHQPQHF
TGTGCCTGGAGCCATCAGCCCCAGCATTTT
>TRBJ2-2|TRBV27|.|15|.
CASSSTVSNTGELFF
TGTGCCAGCAGTTCGACAGTTTCGAACACCGGGGAGCTGTTTTTT
>TRBJ1-2|TRBV7-8|TRBD1|19|.
CASSRNAAQGAGIGYGYTF
TGTGCCAGCAGCCGAAACGCCGCGCAGGGGGCAGGGATAGGCTATGGCTACACCTTC
>TRBJ2-6|TRBV19|.|17|.
CASRGFTLSSGANVLTF
TGTGCCAGTAGGGGGTTTACTTTATCCTCCGGGGCCAACGTCCTGACTTTC